This T cell receptor (beta chain) stems from a study of cytomegalovirus exposure and HLA in healthy donors. Study-wide context: Sequencing of roughly 180 million T cells in an earlier analysis found around 100 million unique TCR beta sequences.

Study-wide results and caveats: Usually a TCR sequence was rare, but some public TCRs were found in many donors. The study labeled approximately 150 TCR beta chains cytomegalovirus-associated.

In germline, CDR1 is MNHNY, CDR2 SVGAGI (reference sequence). J gave up 7 bases and V 7 bases, and 15 bases lay outside the gene matches. CDR3 size: 16 residues. As regards this clone: Its antigen remains unknown.

Amplification used 60 Vbeta primers and 13 Jbeta primers. The repertoire was sequenced with immunoSEQ multiplex PCR; TCRdb's copy has only in-frame clones and lacks some. Among under 250,000 clones listed, roughly 85% were seen once. Sequences were obtained from PBMCs. V and J are TRBV6-6 and TRBJ2-2, with 7 positions matching TRBD2. This clonotype was obtained from a male donor in good health and CMV-seronegative. CDR3 amino acids: CASKGLGGRGGGELFF. The CDR3 nucleotides read TGTGCCAGCAAGGGCCTGGGGGGGAGGGGTGGCGGGGAGCTGTTTTTT.